Each of the 14 T cell receptor beta chains below was sequenced from the same sample in a study of T-cell reconstitution after alpha-beta-depleted transplantation in children. As it was prepared, the TCRbeta library received unique molecular identifiers. TCRdb redid the calling of the PCR reads with MiXCR, one entry per CDR3 protein. The data contain 600,000 to 700,000 distinct CDR3 sequences, 16% of them singletons. This sample comprised PBMCs from the stem cell graft donor, obtained from the stem cell graft. These receptors were obtained from a human donor who donated a stem cell graft to a child with acute myeloid leukemia.

The chain links TRBV12-3 or TRBV12-4 to TRBJ2-1; TRBD1 agrees at 10 bases. V lost 6 bases and J lost 5; bases outside the gene matches: 10. The CDR3 sequence is 16 residues long. The CDR3 sequence: CASRYTAGQGNNEQFF. CDR3 in DNA: TGTGCCAGCAGATATACCGCGGGACAGGGGAACAATGAGCAGTTCTTC.

The chain combines TRBV7-8 with TRBJ1-5; no definite D call. CDR3 size: 18 residues. Germline CDR1 reads SGHVS; CDR2 reads FQNEAQ. Trimming took 1 base from V and 1 from J, leaving 17 bases between them. CDR3: CASSLVGRRLRSNQPQHF. CDR3 DNA: TGTGCCAGCAGCTTAGTCGGCAGAAGACTAAGGAGCAATCAGCCCCAGCATTTT.

There are many counts of this clonotype. This chain connects TRBV20-1 to TRBJ2-3; the match to TRBD2 covers 9 bases. Germline V CDR1 and CDR2: DFQATT, SNEGSKA (reference sequence). With V trimmed by 1 base and J by 4 bases, 6 bases remained unmatched. The CDR3 has 15 amino acids. CDR3 sequence (DNA): TGCAGTGCTAGAGTGCGGGGGGGCGGGGCAGATACGCAGTATTTT. It translates to CSARVRGGGADTQYF.

This clonotype has a handful of counts. CDR3 sequence reads: CASSEYSVRVGKETQYF. The CDR3 DNA follows: TGTGCCAGCAGCGAATACTCAGTGCGGGTGGGAAAAGAGACCCAGTACTTC. The chain joins TRBV7-3 to TRBJ2-5, with a weak D call TRBD2 (5 bases). The CDR3 contains 17 residues. Deletions cut 5 bases from V and 3 bases from J, with 22 bases between. Germline CDR1 SGHTA, CDR2 FQGTGA.

The chain carries TRBV21-1 and TRBJ2-3; the table's D call, TRBD1, was not checked against the DNA. TRBV21-1 is a documented pseudogene. CDR3 size: 14 residues. Written as DNA, the CDR3 is TGTGCCAGCAGCAAAGAGGGGAGGACAGATACGCAGTATTTT. Translated, it gives CASSKEGRTDTQYF.

This chain uses TRBV6-2 or TRBV6-3 with TRBJ2-7, with 10 nucleotides matching TRBD1. Germline loops: CDR1 MNHEY, CDR2 SVGEGT. This CDR3 comprises 15 residues. V dropped 6 bases and J dropped 4; count of bases not matched to a gene: 9. This chain's CDR3 is CASRAGQGGRYEQYV. The CDR3 region has the DNA TGTGCCAGCAGAGCCGGACAGGGGGGGAGATACGAGCAGTACGTC.

A few counts support this clonotype. The J gene is TRBJ2-3, the V gene TRBV11-2; a possible D gene is TRBD2 (6 bases). The CDR3 runs 14 residues. Trimming pared 5 bases from V and 2 bases from J, leaving 11 bases between. Germline assignment: CDR1 SGHAT and CDR2 FQNNGV. In nucleotides, the CDR3 is TGTGCCAGCAGCCGTCGGGGGACCACAGATACGCAGTATTTT. Protein product: CASSRRGTTDTQYF.

This clonotype has only one observation. The chain carries TRBV20-1 and TRBJ1-1; possibly TRBD1 for D (6 bases). The CDR3 spans 14 residues. From germline, CDR1 is DFQATT and CDR2 SNEGSKA (reference sequence). Trimming took 0 bases from V and 6 from J, leaving 14 bases between them. In DNA, the CDR3 is TGCAGTGCTAGAGATCTGACAGGAGTGGCTGAAGCTTTCTTT. It encodes CSARDLTGVAEAFF.

This clonotype has a count of ten or more. V usage is TRBV20-1 and J usage is TRBJ2-2, with 9 positions matching TRBD1. V shed 4 bases, J shed 1 base, and the junction held 1 base outside the gene matches. Germline lookup yields CDR1 DFQATT and CDR2 SNEGSKA (reference sequence). CDR3 length equals 14 residues. The CDR3 bases are TGCAGTGCTACGGGACAGGGGAACACCGGGGAGCTGTTTTTT. The encoded protein is CSATGQGNTGELFF.

The V and J genes are TRBV3-1 and TRBJ2-5, with no clear D. The CDR3 length is 13 residues. Trimming removed 0 bases at V and 6 bases at J, with 8 bases between. Germline lookup yields CDR1 LGHDT and CDR2 YNNKEL (reference sequence). The CDR3 DNA reads TGTGCCAGCAGCCAAGAGAGTAGGAAGACCCAGTACTTC. It codes for CASSQESRKTQYF.

This chain joins TRBV24-1 and TRBJ2-7; 7 nucleotides match TRBD1. Trimming at V came to 7 bases and at J to 1 base, leaving 9 bases not matched to a gene. CDR1 and CDR2 (germline): KGHDR, SFDVKD. The CDR3 spans 15 residues. CDR3 bases: TGTGCCACCAGCCCGGGACAGTCGAATTCCTACGAGCAGTACTTC. Protein product: CATSPGQSNSYEQYF.

The chain carries TRBV7-3 and TRBJ2-3; 9 nucleotides agree with TRBD2. CDR1 and CDR2 (germline): SGHTA, FQGTGA. J was trimmed by 7 bases and V by 1 base; bases with no gene match: 6. This CDR3 comprises 15 residues. This chain's CDR3 is CASSLMAGGPHTQYF. In DNA, the CDR3 is TGTGCCAGCAGCTTAATGGCGGGGGGGCCGCATACGCAGTATTTT.

This clonotype has a handful of counts. The V and J genes are TRBV7-2 and TRBJ2-6, with a weak D call TRBD2 (5 bases). CDR3 size: 16 residues. Germline V CDR1 and CDR2: SGHTA, FQGNSA. V gave up 5 bases and J gave up 0 bases, with 11 bases separating them. The CDR3 protein is CASSPQRASGANVLTF. Written as DNA, the CDR3 is TGTGCCAGCAGCCCACAGAGGGCCTCTGGGGCCAACGTCCTGACTTTC.

On this clonotype itself: The junction and the germline gene differ at one end; a read error may be behind it. The chain has TRBV25-1 and TRBJ2-6, with 9 positions matching TRBD2. The CDR3 loop spans 19 amino acids. Germline V gene data show CDR1 as MGHDK and CDR2 as SYGVNS. CDR3 in DNA: TGTGCCAGCAGTGACCCCTCTAGCGGGACCTTCTCTGGGTCCAACGTCCTGACTTTC. This translates into CASSDPSSGTFSGSNVLTF. The complete variable domain, with remaining parts taken from reference TRBV25-1 and TRBJ2-6, reads EADIYQTPRYLVIGTGKKITLECSQTMGHDKMYWYQQDPGMELHLIHYSYGVNSTEKGDLSSESTVSRIRTEHFPLTLESARPSHTSQYLCASSDPSSGTFSGSNVLTFGAGSRLTVL.